One and the same sample provided the 9 T cell receptor beta chains below, sequenced in a study of regulatory T cells in long-lasting Graves disease. Time point: newly diagnosed GD, antithyroid drugs for less than 3 months. Scientists built the TCR library using RNA that was extracted from PBMCs. Assembly of TCR beta libraries relied on iRepertoire HTBI primers together with Arm-PCR of CDR3 regions. TCRdb processed the multiplex PCR reads anew with MiXCR; each CDR3 protein has one entry. This sample has about 440,000 distinct CDR3 sequences, with about 17% found just once. This sample also belongs to another study, concerning T cells in Graves' hyperthyroidism and ophthalmopathy.

The sample here was peripheral blood mononuclear cells (PBMCs), taken at new diagnosis, from a patient treated with antithyroid drugs. The receptors shown here come from a woman aged 18-29 years with Graves disease.

This clonotype was counted many times. CDR3 sequence: CASSLFTGTGTYEQYF. As DNA, the CDR3 is TGTGCCAGCAGTTTATTTACCGGGACAGGAACCTACGAGCAGTACTTC. This chain uses TRBV28 with TRBJ2-7; 8 bases are a match to TRBD1. CDR3 length: 16 amino acids. In germline, CDR1 is MDHEN, CDR2 SYDVKM. V shed 1 base and J 2 bases; nucleotides not matched to a gene: 7.

This clonotype was recorded at least ten times. The CDR3 is CASSSGGGDGYTF. The CDR3 DNA is TGTGCCAGCAGTTCCGGGGGAGGGGATGGCTACACCTTC. The chain links TRBV6-5 to TRBJ1-2, with a weak D call TRBD1 (5 bases). Germline V gene lookup returns CDR1 MNHEY and CDR2 SVGAGI. The CDR3 has 13 amino acids. V gave up 4 bases and J gave up 6 bases, with 12 bases separating them.

The chain joins TRBV15 to TRBJ2-1, with D perhaps matching TRBD1 (6 bases). The CDR3 runs to 15 residues. V shed 0 bases and J shed 8 bases, with 14 bases lying between them. Germline loops: CDR1 LNHNV, CDR2 YYDKDF (reference sequence). CDR3 residues: CATSRDLGAIDEQFF. In DNA, the CDR3 is TGTGCCACCAGCAGAGATCTGGGGGCGATTGATGAGCAGTTCTTC.

This clonotype has just a few counts. This chain links TRBV20-1 with TRBJ2-1; 9 bases map to TRBD1. The CDR3 runs 15 residues. The germline CDR1 and CDR2 sequences are DFQATT and SNEGSKA (reference sequence). Trimming took 3 bases from V and 9 from J; bases not matched to a gene: 12. The CDR3 nucleotides read TGCAGTGCTAGGGACTCCGGGACAGGGAACAGTGAGCAGTTCTTC. Protein product: CSARDSGTGNSEQFF.

This clonotype was seen many times. The germline gene is not matched at one end of the junction; a read error may be the cause. The chain recombines TRBV2 with TRBJ2-1; D is ambiguous. This CDR3 comprises 10 residues. The germline V gene has CDR1 SNHLY and CDR2 FYNNEI. CDR3 in amino acids: CASSEGVARF. The CDR3 region has the DNA TGTGCCAGCAGTGAAGGGGTCGCTAGATTC.

This clonotype has at least ten counts. The rearrangement uses TRBV29-1 and TRBJ2-7; D may be TRBD1 or TRBD2 (5 bases each). V shed 4 bases and J shed 2 bases, with 12 bases lying between them. The CDR3 consists of 13 residues. Germline V gene data show CDR1 as SQVTM and CDR2 as ANQGSEA. The CDR3 sequence is CSVVGTGTYEQYF. CDR3 coding DNA: TGCAGCGTTGTCGGGACGGGCACCTACGAGCAGTACTTC.

This clonotype was seen repeatedly, ten times or more. The chain recombines TRBV28 with TRBJ2-7, with D tentatively TRBD2 (6 bases). Germline V gives CDR1 MDHEN, CDR2 SYDVKM. V lost 5 bases, J lost 5 bases, and 25 bases lay in between. The CDR3 is 17 residues long. The CDR3 region has the DNA TGTGCCAGCAGTCAAATGACCCCGGGAGTAGCCCCCCACGAGCAGTACTTC. This gives the protein CASSQMTPGVAPHEQYF.

This clonotype was seen repeatedly, ten times or more. J is TRBJ1-2 and V is TRBV4-1, with unresolved D. From germline, CDR1 is MGHRA and CDR2 YSYEKL. Trimming removed 4 bases from V and 9 bases from J, with 18 bases in between. The CDR3 sequence is 14 residues long. The CDR3 spells CASSPEPSSVSYTF. The DNA for the CDR3 is TGCGCCAGCAGCCCTGAGCCTTCATCGGTGAGCTACACCTTC.

This clonotype was counted at least ten times. This chain uses TRBV20-1 with TRBJ2-3; D remains ambiguous. The CDR3 covers 10 residues. Per the germline V gene, CDR1 is DFQATT and CDR2 is SNEGSKA (reference sequence). CDR3 DNA: TGCGCCCCTTCCGGGGATACGCAGTATTTT. As protein: CAPSGDTQYF.